The text below deals with one TCR beta chain. This clonotype was picked up many times. What antigen it recognizes has not been identified. Qualities for individual bases were not recorded, and no much larger clone is one base off. This record belongs to a study of response to subunit inactivated influenza vaccine (dated by TCRdb to between 2018 and 2020). For context, the study as a whole: The study used deep quantitative T cell receptor repertoire profiling to track responses to a trivalent subunit inactivated influenza vaccine.

The paper's findings and limits, for the study overall: According to the authors, only a limited number of new T cells may be recruited by each seasonal influenza vaccination.

The library came from RT-PCR. Instrument used: Illumina HiSeq 2500. TCRdb redid the processing of the public reads, applying fastp at Q25 and MiXCR, and retained in-frame beta chains. Under each unique CDR3 protein, matching rows form one entry showing the most common genes and DNA. The sample records about 620,000 distinct CDR3 sequences, 10% to 15% of which are singletons. The ten biggest clones cover 10% of the sample. CDR1 MNHEY and CDR2 SMNVEV were looked up in the germline V gene (reference sequence). The CDR3 sequence holds 16 residues, the cysteine and phenylalanine included. Only the CDR3 DNA is retained, 48 bases long and in frame from the first base. V is trimmed back by 2 bases and J by 0 bases, and the junction contains 4 bases that no gene match accounts for.

The sequence was obtained from a man between 45 and 60 years old who received an inactivated influenza vaccine. Donor details come from another sample of the same person, matched by shared clones. Sequences were derived from PBMCs from blood, sampled on the day of vaccination. The receptor chain draws on TRBV27 and TRBJ2-3, with 8 bases aligning to TRBD2. The bases are TGTGCCAGCAGTTTAATAGCGGGGACTAGCACAGATACGCAGTATTTT. The resulting protein is CASSLIAGTSTDTQYF.